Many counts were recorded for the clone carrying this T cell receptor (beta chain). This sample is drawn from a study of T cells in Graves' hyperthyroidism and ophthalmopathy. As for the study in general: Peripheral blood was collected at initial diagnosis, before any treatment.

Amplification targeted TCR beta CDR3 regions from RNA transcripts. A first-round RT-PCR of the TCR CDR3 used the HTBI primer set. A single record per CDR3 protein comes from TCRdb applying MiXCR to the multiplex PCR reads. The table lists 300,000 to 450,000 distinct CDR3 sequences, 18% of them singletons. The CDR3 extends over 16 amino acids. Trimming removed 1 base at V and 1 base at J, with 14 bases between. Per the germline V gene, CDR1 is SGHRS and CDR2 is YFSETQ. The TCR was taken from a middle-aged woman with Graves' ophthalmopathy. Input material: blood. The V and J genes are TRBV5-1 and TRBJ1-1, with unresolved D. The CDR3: CASSLYPERRNTEAFF. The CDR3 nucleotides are TGCGCCAGCAGCTTGTACCCGGAGAGGAGGAACACTGAAGCTTTCTTT. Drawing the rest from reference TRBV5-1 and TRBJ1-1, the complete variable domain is KAGVTQTPRYLIKTRGQQVTLSCSPISGHRSVSWYQQTPGQGLQFLFEYFSETQRNKGNFPGRFSGRQFSNSRSEMNVSTLELGDSALYLCASSLYPERRNTEAFFGQGTRLTVV.